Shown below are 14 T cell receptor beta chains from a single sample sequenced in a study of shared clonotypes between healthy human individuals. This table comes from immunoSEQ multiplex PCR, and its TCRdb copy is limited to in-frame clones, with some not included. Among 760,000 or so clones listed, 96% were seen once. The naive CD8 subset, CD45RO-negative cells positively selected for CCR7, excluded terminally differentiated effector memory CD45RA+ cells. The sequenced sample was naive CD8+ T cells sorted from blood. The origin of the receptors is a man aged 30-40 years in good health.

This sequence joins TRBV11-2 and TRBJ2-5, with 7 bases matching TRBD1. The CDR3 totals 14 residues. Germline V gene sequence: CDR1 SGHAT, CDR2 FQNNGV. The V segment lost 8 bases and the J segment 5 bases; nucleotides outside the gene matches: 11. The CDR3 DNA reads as TGTGCCAGCGAATCCTTGGACAGGAGGGAGACCCAGTACTTC. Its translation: CASESLDRRETQYF.

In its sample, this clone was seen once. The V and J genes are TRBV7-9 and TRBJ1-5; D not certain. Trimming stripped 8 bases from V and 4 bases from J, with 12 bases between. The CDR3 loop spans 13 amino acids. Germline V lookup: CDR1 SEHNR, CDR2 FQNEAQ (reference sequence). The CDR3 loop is CASQDGVNQPQHF. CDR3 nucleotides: TGTGCCAGCCAGGATGGGGTAAATCAGCCCCAGCATTTT.

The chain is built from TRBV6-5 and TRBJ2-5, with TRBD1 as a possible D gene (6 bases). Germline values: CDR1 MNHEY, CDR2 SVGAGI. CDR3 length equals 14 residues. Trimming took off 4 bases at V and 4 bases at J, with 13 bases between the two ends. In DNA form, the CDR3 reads TGTGCCAGCAGTTCTTCAGGGGCCGGAGAGACCCAGTACTTC. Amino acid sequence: CASSSSGAGETQYF.

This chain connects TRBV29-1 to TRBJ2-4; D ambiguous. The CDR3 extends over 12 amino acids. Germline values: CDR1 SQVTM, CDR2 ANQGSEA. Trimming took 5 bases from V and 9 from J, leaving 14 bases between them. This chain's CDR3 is CSVLTPGGIQYF. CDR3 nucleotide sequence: TGCAGCGTTCTAACACCTGGCGGCATTCAGTACTTC.

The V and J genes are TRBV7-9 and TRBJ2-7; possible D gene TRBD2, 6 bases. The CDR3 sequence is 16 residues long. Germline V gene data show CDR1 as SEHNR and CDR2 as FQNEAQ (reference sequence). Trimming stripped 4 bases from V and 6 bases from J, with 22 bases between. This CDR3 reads CASSYYPIHGTGEQYF. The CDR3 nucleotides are TGTGCCAGCAGCTATTATCCTATTCACGGGACTGGCGAGCAGTACTTC.

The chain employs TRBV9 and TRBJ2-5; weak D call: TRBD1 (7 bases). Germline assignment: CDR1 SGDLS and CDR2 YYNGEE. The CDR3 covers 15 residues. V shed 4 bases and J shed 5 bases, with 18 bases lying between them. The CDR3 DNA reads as TGTGCCAGCAGCTCCACAGGGGCGGGGAGGGAGACCCAGTACTTC. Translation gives CASSSTGAGRETQYF.

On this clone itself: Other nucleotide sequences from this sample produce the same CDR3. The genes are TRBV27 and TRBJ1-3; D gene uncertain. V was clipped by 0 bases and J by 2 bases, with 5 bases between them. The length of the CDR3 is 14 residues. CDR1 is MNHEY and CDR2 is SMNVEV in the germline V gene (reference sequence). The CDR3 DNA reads TGTGCCAGCAGTTTATCAGGGCCTGGAAACACCATATATTTT. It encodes CASSLSGPGNTIYF.

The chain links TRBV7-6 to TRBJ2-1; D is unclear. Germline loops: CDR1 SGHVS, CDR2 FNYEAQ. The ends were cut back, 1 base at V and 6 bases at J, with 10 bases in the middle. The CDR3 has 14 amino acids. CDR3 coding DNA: TGTGCCAGCAGCTTAGTTGGGGTGGGCAATGAGCAGTTCTTC. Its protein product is CASSLVGVGNEQFF.

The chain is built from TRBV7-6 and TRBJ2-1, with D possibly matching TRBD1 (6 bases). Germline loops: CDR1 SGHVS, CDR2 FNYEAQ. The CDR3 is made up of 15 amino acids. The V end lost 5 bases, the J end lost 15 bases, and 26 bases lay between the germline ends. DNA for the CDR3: TGTGCCAGCAGCACCAGTGATACAGGGTTCCTATCCTCGTTCTTC. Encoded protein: CASSTSDTGFLSSFF. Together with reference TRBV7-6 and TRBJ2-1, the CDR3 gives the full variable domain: GAGVSQSPRYKVTKRGQDVALRCDPISGHVSLYWYRQALGQGPEFLTYFNYEAQQDKSGLPNDRFSAERPEGSISTLTIQRTEQRDSAMYRCASSTSDTGFLSSFFGPGTRLTVL.

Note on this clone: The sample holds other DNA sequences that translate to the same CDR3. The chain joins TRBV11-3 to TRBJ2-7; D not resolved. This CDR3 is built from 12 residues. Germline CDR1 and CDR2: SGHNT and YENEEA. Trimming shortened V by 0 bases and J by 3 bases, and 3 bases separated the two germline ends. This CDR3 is CASSLDGYEQYF. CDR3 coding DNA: TGTGCCAGCAGCTTAGATGGCTACGAGCAGTACTTC.

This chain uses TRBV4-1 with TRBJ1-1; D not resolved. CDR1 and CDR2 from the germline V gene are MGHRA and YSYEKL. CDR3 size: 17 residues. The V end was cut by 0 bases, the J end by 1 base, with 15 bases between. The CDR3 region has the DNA TGCGCCAGCAGCCAAGATGGTTTTGTAGGCGCGAACACTGAAGCTTTCTTT. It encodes CASSQDGFVGANTEAFF.

CDR3 loop: CASIQGSTGELFF. The DNA for the CDR3 is TGTGCCAGCATACAGGGCAGCACCGGGGAGCTGTTTTTT. The rearrangement uses TRBV6-1 and TRBJ2-2, with D possibly matching TRBD1 (6 bases). Trimming removed 7 bases from V and 4 bases from J, with 10 bases in between. This CDR3 has 13 residues. Per germline, CDR1 MNHNS and CDR2 SASEGT.

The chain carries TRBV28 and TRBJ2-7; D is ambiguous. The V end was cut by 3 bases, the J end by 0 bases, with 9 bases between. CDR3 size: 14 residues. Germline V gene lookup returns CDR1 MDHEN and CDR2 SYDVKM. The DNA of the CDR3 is TGTGCCAGCAGTTTCGTGGGAAGCTCCTACGAGCAGTACTTC. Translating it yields CASSFVGSSYEQYF.

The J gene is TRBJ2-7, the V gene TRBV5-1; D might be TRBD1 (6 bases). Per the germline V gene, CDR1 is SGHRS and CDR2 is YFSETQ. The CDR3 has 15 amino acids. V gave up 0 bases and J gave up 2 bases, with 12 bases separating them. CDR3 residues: CASSLVGQSPYEQYF. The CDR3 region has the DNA TGCGCCAGCAGCTTGGTAGGACAGAGCCCCTACGAGCAGTACTTC.